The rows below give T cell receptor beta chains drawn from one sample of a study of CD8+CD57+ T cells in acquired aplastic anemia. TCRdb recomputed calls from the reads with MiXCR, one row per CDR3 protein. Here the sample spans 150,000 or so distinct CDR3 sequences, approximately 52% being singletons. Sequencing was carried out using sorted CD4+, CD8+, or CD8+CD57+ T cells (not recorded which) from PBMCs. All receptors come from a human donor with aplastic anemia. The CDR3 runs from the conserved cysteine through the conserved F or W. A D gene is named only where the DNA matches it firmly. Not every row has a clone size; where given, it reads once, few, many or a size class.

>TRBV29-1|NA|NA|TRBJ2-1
TGCAGCGTTATGCAACAAGGGAATGAGCAGTTCTTC
CSVMQQGNEQFF
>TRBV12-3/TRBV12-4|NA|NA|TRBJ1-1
TGTGCCAGCAGTCGGACAGCCTCTTGGGCTTTCTTT
CASSRTASWAFF
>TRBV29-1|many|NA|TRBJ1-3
TGCAGCGTTCCTACAGGGACCTCTGGAAACACCATATATTTT
CSVPTGTSGNTIYF
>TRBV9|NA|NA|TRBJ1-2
TGTGCCAGCAGCGTAGAGCCAGCAACTAACTATGGCTACACCTTC
CASSVEPATNYGYTF
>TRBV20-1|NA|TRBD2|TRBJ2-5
TGCAGTGCTAGAGATTGGACTAGCGGAGGGACCCAGTACTTC
CSARDWTSGGTQYF
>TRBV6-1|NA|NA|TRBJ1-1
TGTGCCAGCAGTCCGCGGGGTAGGGGAGCCACTGAAGCTTTCTTT
CASSPRGRGATEAFF
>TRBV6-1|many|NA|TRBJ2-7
TGTGCCAGCAGTACCTCCGGGACCTTGGACGAGCAGTACTTC
CASSTSGTLDEQYF
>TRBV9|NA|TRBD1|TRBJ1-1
TGTGCCAGCAGCGTGGTACAGGGGGCGGCTGAAGCTTTCTTT
CASSVVQGAAEAFF
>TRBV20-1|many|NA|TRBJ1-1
TGCAGTGCTAGAGAGTCGGATACTGAAGCTTTCTTT
CSARESDTEAFF
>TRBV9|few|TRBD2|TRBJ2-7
TGTGCCAGCAGCGTAGGGGGTAGCGGGAGCTACGAGCAGTACTTC
CASSVGGSGSYEQYF
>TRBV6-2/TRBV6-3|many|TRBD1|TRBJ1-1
TGTGCCAGCAGTTACTCCGGGACAGCAAGGAACACTGAAGCTTTCTTT
CASSYSGTARNTEAFF
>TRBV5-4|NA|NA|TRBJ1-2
TGTGCCAGCAGCGGGGGGGGGGGCGTCTATGGCTACACCTTC
CASSGGGGVYGYTF
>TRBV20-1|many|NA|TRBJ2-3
TGCAGTGCTCTTTGGCATGTGGGCACAGATACGCAGTATTTT
CSALWHVGTDTQYF
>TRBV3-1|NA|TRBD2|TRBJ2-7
TGTGCCAGCAGCCGTGGGACTAGCGGGAGTCAGCCCTACGAGCAGTACTTC
CASSRGTSGSQPYEQYF
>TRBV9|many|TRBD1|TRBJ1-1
TGTGCCAGCAGCGTAGTGTCAGGGGGAAGAACTGAAGCTTTCTTT
CASSVVSGGRTEAFF
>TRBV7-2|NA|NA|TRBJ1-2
TGTGCCAGCAGCCCGCAGGCAGGGGACGATGGCTACACCTTC
CASSPQAGDDGYTF
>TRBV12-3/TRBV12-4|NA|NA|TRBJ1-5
TGTGCCAGCAGTTTCAGGTCCGCCGGACGAATAGGTCAGCCCCAGCATTTT
CASSFRSAGRIGQPQHF
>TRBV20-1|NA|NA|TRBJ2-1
TGCAGTGCTAGAGCCCCCCAGGGAGATATTGGCTTC
CSARAPQGDIGF
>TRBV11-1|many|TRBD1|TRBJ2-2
TGTGCCAGCAGCTTAGTCAGGGGGCCGAACACCGGGGAGCTGTTTTTT
CASSLVRGPNTGELFF
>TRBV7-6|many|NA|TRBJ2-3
TGTGCCAGCAGCCTAATAGGGGGAGGAGGCACAGATACGCAGTATTTT
CASSLIGGGGTDTQYF
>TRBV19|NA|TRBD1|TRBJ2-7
TGTGCCAGTAGTATAGTCCGACAGGGTGGTTACGAGCAGTACTTC
CASSIVRQGGYEQYF
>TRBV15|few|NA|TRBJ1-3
TGTGCCACCAGCAGTGGGACAACTGGAAACACCATATATTTT
CATSSGTTGNTIYF
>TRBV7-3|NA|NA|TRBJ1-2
TGCGCCAGCAGCTTAGACGGGAACACCACTAACTATGGCTACACCTTC
CASSLDGNTTNYGYTF
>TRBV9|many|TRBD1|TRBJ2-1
TGTGCCAGCAGCGCGCTCTTACAGGGGAATGAGCAGTTCTTC
CASSALLQGNEQFF
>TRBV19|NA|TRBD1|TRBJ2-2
TGTGCCACGGACAGGGGGCGAGAGACCGGGGAGCTGTTTTTT
CATDRGRETGELFF
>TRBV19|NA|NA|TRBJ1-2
TGTGCCAGTAACCTCCGTTCTATGTATGGCTACACCTTC
CASNLRSMYGYTF
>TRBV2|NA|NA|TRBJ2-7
TGTGCCAGCAGTGAACGTCCCATTGGCAACGAGCAGTACTTC
CASSERPIGNEQYF
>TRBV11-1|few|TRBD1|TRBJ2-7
TGTGCCAGCAGCTCCAGTCGGGACAGGGCAGTCTACGAGCAGTACTTC
CASSSSRDRAVYEQYF
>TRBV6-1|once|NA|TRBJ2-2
TGTGCCAGCAGCTCCCGGGACTTTGACACCGGGGAGATGTTTTTT
CASSSRDFDTGEMFF
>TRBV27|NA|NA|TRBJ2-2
TGTGCCAGCAGCCCCAAGTTAGGGGGGGAGCTGTCTTTT
CASSPKLGGELSF
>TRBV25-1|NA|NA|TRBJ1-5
TGTGCCAGCGCGGGAAAGGGTCCACAGCCCCAGCATTTT
CASAGKGPQPQHF
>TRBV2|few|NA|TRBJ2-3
TGTGCCAGCAGCCTATCAACAACGCAGTATTTT
CASSLSTTQYF
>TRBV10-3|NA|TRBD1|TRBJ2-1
TGTGCCATCAGTGAAACACGAACGGGACAGGGTGCTAATGAGCAGTTCTTC
CAISETRTGQGANEQFF
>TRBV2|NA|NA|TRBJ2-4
TGTGCCAGCAGGGACGTAGACAGAATCGGAGTCATTCAGTACTTC
CASRDVDRIGVIQYF
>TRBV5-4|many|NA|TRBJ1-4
TGTGCCAGCAGCTTGGCTTCCCGAGGGGCAACTAATGAAAAACTGTTTTTT
CASSLASRGATNEKLFF
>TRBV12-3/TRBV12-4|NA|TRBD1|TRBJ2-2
TGTGCCAGCAGCACTACAGGGGGCAGGGCCGGGGAGCTGTTTTTT
CASSTTGGRAGELFF
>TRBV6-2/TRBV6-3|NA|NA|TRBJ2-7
TGTGCCAGCAGTTATTATTTTTCAGAGGGGGACCACGAGCAGTACTTC
CASSYYFSEGDHEQYF
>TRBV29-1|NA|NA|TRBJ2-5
TGCAGCGTTGAAGAGAGTAGGGCACCAGAGACCCAGTACTTC
CSVEESRAPETQYF
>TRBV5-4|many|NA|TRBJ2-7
TGTGCCAGCAGCTTACGTATAGGTTCCTACGAGCAGTACTTC
CASSLRIGSYEQYF
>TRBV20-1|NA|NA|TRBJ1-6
TGCAGTGCTAGAATTTTAAGGGATGGCGATAATTCACCCCTCCACTTT
CSARILRDGDNSPLHF
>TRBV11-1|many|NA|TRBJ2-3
TGTGCCAGCAGCTTAATTCGGGCCAGTGACCACACAGATACGCAGTATTTT
CASSLIRASDHTDTQYF
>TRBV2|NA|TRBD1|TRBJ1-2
TGTGCCATCAGTGACAGGGGCTATGGCTACACCTTC
CAISDRGYGYTF
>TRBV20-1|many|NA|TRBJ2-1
TGCAGTGCTATATTAATCAATGAGCAGTTCTTC
CSAILINEQFF
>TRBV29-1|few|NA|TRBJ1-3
TGCAGCGTCCCCGGGGAGGGAAACACCATATATTTT
CSVPGEGNTIYF
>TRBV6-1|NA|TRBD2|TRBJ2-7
TGTGCCATCACCACTAGCGGGAGGGCGGGTGAGCAGTACTTC
CAITTSGRAGEQYF
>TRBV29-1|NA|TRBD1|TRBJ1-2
TGCAGCGTTGAAGATGGACAGGGTGATGGCTACACCTTC
CSVEDGQGDGYTF
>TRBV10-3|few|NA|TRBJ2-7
TGTGCCGTACGCACCTACGAGCAGTACTTC
CAVRTYEQYF
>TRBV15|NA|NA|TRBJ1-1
TGTGCCACGACCATAGTGATGAACGCTGAAGCTTTCTTT
CATTIVMNAEAFF